This T cell receptor (beta chain) was captured by sequencing in a study of shared clonotypes between healthy human individuals. In the authors' workflow: Sequence data from immunoSEQ were junction-only and lacked quality scores; consequently, filtering differed. Only in-frame clones appear in the TCRdb table, and some are missing; sequencing was by immunoSEQ multiplex PCR. That table supplies the V and J calls and clone size; D and trimming were determined from the DNA. The sample records about 2.1 million clones, about 94% being singletons. Naivety among CD8 cells was defined by CD45RO negativity and positive CCR7 selection, thereby excluding terminally differentiated effector memory CD45RA+ cells. Nashville, Tennessee was home to all donors, who were Caucasian adults. This CDR3 is built from 15 residues. Germline CDR1 MNHEY, CDR2 SVGAGI. Trimming stripped 4 bases from V and 8 bases from J, with 18 bases between.

This rearrangement joins TRBV6-5 to TRBJ2-1; D gene uncertain. The specimen was naive CD8+ T cells from PBMCs. The clonotype comes from a man aged 18 to 29 in good health. Some clones in this sample may be carry-over from other donors' samples. The CDR3 sequence: CASSSDPSWSDEQFF. CDR3 bases: TGTGCCAGCAGTTCAGACCCCTCCTGGAGCGATGAGCAGTTCTTC.